Listed here are 7 T cell receptor beta chains from one sample, sequenced in a study of vaccination and CD4 T cells after COVID-19. Their antigen targets remain unknown. Researchers used the Oncomine TCR Beta short-read assay to sequence DNA from cultured CD4+ T cells. TCRdb used MiXCR to reprocess the PCR reads, holding one entry per CDR3 protein. The table lists about 9,700 distinct CDR3 sequences, approximately 49% of them singletons. The treatment denotes: approximately 11-day PBMC culture with coronavirus spike peptide pools or control peptides (ViraFEST assay). The specimen sequenced was CD4+ T cells from blood, cultured in vitro. Receptors originate from a human donor who had recovered from COVID-19.

The chain couples TRBV6-4 to TRBJ1-6; maybe TRBD1 (6 bases). CDR3 length: 14 residues. The germline V gene has CDR1 MRHNA and CDR2 SNTAGT. With 4 bases removed from V and 9 bases from J, the gap between germline ends came to 13 bases. This CDR3 reads CASSAGTSASPLHF. The CDR3 DNA sequence: TGTGCCAGCAGTGCCGGGACATCGGCTTCACCCCTCCACTTT.

V and J are TRBV4-2 and TRBJ1-1; D unclear. This CDR3 has 15 amino acids. Germline CDR1 and CDR2: LGHNA and YNFKEQ. Trimming left V 1 base short and J 5 bases short, with 14 bases between. The CDR3, as DNA: TGTGCCAGCAGCCAAGGGTCAGGTGGGAGGACTGAAGCTTTCTTT. This codes for CASSQGSGGRTEAFF.

This clonotype has a handful of counts. The V call is TRBV6-5, the J call TRBJ2-4; D possibly matches TRBD1 or TRBD2 (5 bases each). The CDR3 loop spans 16 amino acids. Deletions cut 2 bases from V and 0 bases from J, with 11 bases between. Germline V gene lookup returns CDR1 MNHEY and CDR2 SVGAGI. CDR3 loop: CASSYSQGVAKNIQYF. As DNA, the CDR3 is TGTGCCAGCAGTTACAGCCAGGGAGTAGCCAAAAACATTCAGTACTTC.

The rearrangement links TRBV6-5 to TRBJ2-7, with 12 bases matching TRBD1. The germline V gene has CDR1 MNHEY and CDR2 SVGAGI. The V gene end was trimmed by 2 bases and the J gene end by 4 bases; junction bases not matched to a gene: 3. This CDR3 has 15 amino acids. This CDR3 is CASSYRGQGAYEQYF. The CDR3 bases are TGTGCCAGCAGTTACCGGGGACAGGGGGCGTACGAGCAGTACTTC.

This clonotype has only a few counts. The chain is built from TRBV6-2 or TRBV6-3 and TRBJ2-7, with no clear D. V was pared by 6 bases and J by 2 bases, with 5 bases between. Per germline, CDR1 MNHEY and CDR2 SVGEGT. This CDR3 is built from 11 residues. The CDR3 DNA is TGTGCCAGCAGGGCCACCTACGAGCAGTACTTC. This sequence encodes CASRATYEQYF.

The CDR3 here is CASSQVVVGTGGRGAKNIQYF. CDR3 bases: TGCGCCAGCAGCCAAGTAGTGGTCGGGACAGGGGGCAGGGGGGCCAAAAACATTCAGTACTTC. The chain joins TRBV4-3 to TRBJ2-4, with 12 bases fitting TRBD1. Germline V gives CDR1 LGHNA, CDR2 YSLEER. The CDR3 extends over 21 amino acids. V shed 1 base, J shed 1 base, and the junction held 14 bases outside the gene matches.

The V and J genes are TRBV4-1 and TRBJ2-3, with D unclear. The CDR3 is 15 residues long. Germline loops: CDR1 MGHRA, CDR2 YSYEKL. Trimming pared 3 bases from V and 2 bases from J, leaving 12 bases between. CDR3 loop: CASSQGRSPTDTQYF. As DNA, the CDR3 is TGCGCCAGCAGCCAGGGTCGGAGTCCCACAGATACGCAGTATTTT.